One and the same sample provided the 23 T cell receptor beta chains below, sequenced in a study of cytomegalovirus exposure and HLA in healthy donors. The PCR employed 60 Vbeta primers together with 13 Jbeta primers. The assay was immunoSEQ multiplex PCR, and TCRdb's table has in-frame clones only and misses some. The profile shows about 87,000 clones, less than 8% of them singletons. Sequences were obtained from PBMCs. The source is a man aged 50-59 years in good health and CMV-seronegative.

V is TRBV15 and J is TRBJ1-1; no clear D. The CDR3 contains 15 residues. Trimming removed 3 bases from V and 4 bases from J, with 15 bases in between. Germline values: CDR1 LNHNV, CDR2 YYDKDF (reference sequence). The CDR3 loop is CATSRDAEVGTEAFF. DNA for the CDR3: TGTGCCACCAGCAGGGATGCGGAGGTTGGCACTGAAGCTTTCTTT.

This chain joins TRBV18 and TRBJ2-5; D uncertain. V was pared by 6 bases and J by 4 bases, with 12 bases between. The CDR3 totals 13 residues. CDR1 is KGHSH, CDR2 LQKENI, per germline. CDR3 sequence reads: CASSSTNGETQYF. The CDR3 nucleotides read TGTGCCAGCTCTTCGACAAACGGAGAGACCCAGTACTTC.

The V gene is TRBV6-6, the J gene TRBJ1-6; 7 positions match TRBD1. The CDR3 spans 16 residues. V shed 5 bases and J 8 bases; nucleotides not matched to a gene: 12. Germline-derived CDR1 and CDR2 are MNHNY and SVGAGI (reference sequence). This CDR3 reads CASSPRQGRVDSPLHF. The CDR3 DNA sequence: TGTGCCAGCAGTCCAAGACAGGGACGGGTGGATTCACCCCTCCACTTT.

This chain connects TRBV6-1 to TRBJ2-1; weak D call: TRBD2 (5 bases). Germline V gene data show CDR1 as MNHNS and CDR2 as SASEGT. The ends were cut back, 11 bases at V and 6 bases at J, with 11 bases in the middle. The CDR3 runs 11 residues. The DNA of the CDR3 is TGTGCCCACGGCCGGGGCAATGAGCAGTTCTTC. Its translation: CAHGRGNEQFF.

This clone was detected a few times. The chain links TRBV2 to TRBJ1-1, with TRBD1 matching 9 bases. This CDR3 has 15 residues. Germline CDR1 is SNHLY and CDR2 is FYNNEI. Trimming cost V 6 bases and J 5 bases; bases outside gene matches: 10. Here the CDR3 reads CASSALGTGLTEAFF. CDR3 DNA sequence: TGTGCCAGCAGCGCACTCGGGACAGGGTTGACTGAAGCTTTCTTT.

The chain uses TRBV4-2 and TRBJ2-7, with D possibly TRBD2 on 5 matching bases. CDR1 is LGHNA, CDR2 YNFKEQ, per germline. This CDR3 region has 14 residues. Trimming pared 0 bases from V and 0 bases from J, leaving 6 bases between. CDR3 sequence: CASSQDGSSYEQYF. For the CDR3, the DNA is TGTGCCAGCAGCCAAGATGGGAGCTCCTACGAGCAGTACTTC.

In this sample, this clone turned up a few times. The gene calls are TRBV5-1 and TRBJ2-3; the match to TRBD2 covers 9 bases. The ends lost 4 bases at V and 5 bases at J; junction bases unmatched: 5. CDR3 length: 14 amino acids. Germline CDR1 reads SGHRS; CDR2 reads YFSETQ. The CDR3 region has the DNA TGCGCCAGCAGCATTAGCGGGAGTTTAGATACGCAGTATTTT. This codes for CASSISGSLDTQYF.

In this sample, this clone turned up a few times. The chain is built from TRBV2 and TRBJ1-1, with 8 bases lining up with TRBD1. Germline loops: CDR1 SNHLY, CDR2 FYNNEI. The junction had 10 bases not matched to a gene; V was cut back by 3 bases and J by 7 bases. This CDR3 is 15 amino acids long. This CDR3 is CASSEDAGGGGEAFF. The CDR3 DNA follows: TGTGCCAGCAGTGAGGACGCAGGGGGCGGAGGTGAAGCTTTCTTT.

This clone appeared a few times. The gene calls are TRBV7-9 and TRBJ2-7; no firm D call. V gave up 5 bases and J gave up 2 bases, with 13 bases separating them. CDR1 SEHNR and CDR2 FQNEAQ come from the germline V gene (reference sequence). The CDR3 contains 14 residues. CDR3: CASSRRPQAYEQYF. CDR3 coding DNA: TGTGCCAGCAGCCGCCGACCCCAGGCCTACGAGCAGTACTTC. Full variable domain (missing parts from reference TRBV7-9 and TRBJ2-7): DTGVSQNPRHKITKRGQNVTFRCDPISEHNRLYWYRQTLGQGPEFLTYFQNEAQLEKSRLLSDRFSAERPKGSFSTLEIQRTEQGDSAMYLCASSRRPQAYEQYFGPGTRLTVT.

The rearrangement uses TRBV29-1 and TRBJ2-7; 8 bases line up with TRBD2. CDR3 length equals 19 residues. Germline trimming cut 1 base from V and 0 bases from J; bases unmatched to any gene: 17. Germline CDR1 reads SQVTM; CDR2 reads ANQGSEA. The CDR3 region has the DNA TGCAGCGTTGAAGTCCCGGGAGGGGGTAGGTCATTAAGCTCCTACGAGCAGTACTTC. Translated, it gives CSVEVPGGGRSLSSYEQYF.

The J gene is TRBJ2-3, the V gene TRBV28, with TRBD1 as a possible D gene (5 bases). V was trimmed by 6 bases and J by 4 bases, leaving 8 bases between them. Germline V gene data show CDR1 as MDHEN and CDR2 as SYDVKM. This CDR3 contains 12 residues. The CDR3 nucleotides are TGTGCCAGCAGACCAGGGTCAGATACGCAGTATTTT. Translation gives CASRPGSDTQYF.

The chain has TRBV7-9 and TRBJ2-1, with 7 positions matching TRBD2. J was trimmed by 3 bases and V by 2 bases; bases with no gene match: 4. Germline CDR1 is SEHNR and CDR2 is FQNEAQ (reference sequence). The CDR3 sequence is 15 residues long. CDR3 sequence reads: CASSLRGGGYNEQFF. CDR3 sequence (DNA): TGTGCCAGCAGCTTAAGAGGCGGGGGCTACAATGAGCAGTTCTTC. The entire variable domain, with the rest obtained from reference TRBV7-9 and TRBJ2-1, is as follows: DTGVSQNPRHKITKRGQNVTFRCDPISEHNRLYWYRQTLGQGPEFLTYFQNEAQLEKSRLLSDRFSAERPKGSFSTLEIQRTEQGDSAMYLCASSLRGGGYNEQFFGPGTRLTVL.

The sample holds many counts of this clone. The rearrangement joins TRBV10-3 to TRBJ1-5, with 11 bases identical to TRBD1. Trimming at V came to 8 bases and at J to 7 bases, leaving 1 base not matched to a gene. Germline CDR1 and CDR2: ENHRY and SYGVKD. CDR3 length: 12 residues. The CDR3 protein is CAIGTGGQPQHF. CDR3 in DNA: TGTGCCATCGGGACAGGGGGGCAGCCCCAGCATTTT.

This clone appeared a few times. This chain links TRBV7-2 with TRBJ1-2; D is possibly TRBD1 (6 bases). Trimming took 4 bases from V and 5 from J, leaving 17 bases between them. This CDR3 has 15 residues. Per germline, CDR1 SGHTA and CDR2 FQGNSA. The CDR3 DNA reads as TGTGCCAGCAGCTCAGACGGACAGCAACTGTATGGCTACACCTTC. Translated: CASSSDGQQLYGYTF.

The chain uses TRBV5-5 and TRBJ2-7, with D possibly TRBD1 on 6 matching bases. The CDR3 consists of 18 residues. Deletions cut 4 bases from V and 4 bases from J, with 27 bases between. CDR1 is SGHKS and CDR2 is YYEKEE in the germline V gene (reference sequence). This chain's CDR3 is CASSRVPMGAEVNYEQYF. The CDR3 DNA reads as TGTGCCAGCAGCCGAGTCCCTATGGGGGCCGAGGTGAATTACGAGCAGTACTTC.

This clone was counted a few times. The chain couples TRBV28 to TRBJ1-4; D unresolved. V was cut by 11 bases and J by 13 bases, with 17 bases left in between. The CDR3 loop spans 11 amino acids. Germline loops: CDR1 MDHEN, CDR2 SYDVKM. The CDR3 loop reads CASNKHGGLFF. CDR3 nucleotide sequence: TGTGCCTCCAATAAGCATGGCGGACTGTTTTTT.

The J gene is TRBJ1-2, the V gene TRBV5-1; D ambiguous. V lost 2 bases to trimming and J lost 4 bases, with 9 bases between them. CDR3 length: 13 amino acids. The V gene's germline CDR1 is SGHRS and CDR2 YFSETQ. The CDR3 bases are TGCGCCAGCAGCTTCGCAACGGTCTATGGCTACACCTTC. It translates to CASSFATVYGYTF.

The chain employs TRBV15 and TRBJ1-1; D is unresolved. Germline V CDR1 and CDR2: LNHNV, YYDKDF (reference sequence). The CDR3 runs to 13 residues. V was trimmed by 0 bases and J by 9 bases, leaving 11 bases between them. The CDR3 DNA sequence: TGTGCCACCAGCAGAGATCGGAGGGAGAAAGCTTTCTTT. The encoded protein is CATSRDRREKAFF. The full variable domain, in which reference TRBV15 and TRBJ1-1 provide the parts outside the CDR3, is DAMVIQNPRYQVTQFGKPVTLSCSQTLNHNVMYWYQQKSSQAPKLLFHYYDKDFNNEADTPDNFQSRRPNTSFCFLDIRSPGLGDTAMYLCATSRDRREKAFFGQGTRLTVV.

This clone was observed a handful of times. The genes are TRBV5-1 and TRBJ1-1; D call uncertain. Germline CDR1 is SGHRS and CDR2 is YFSETQ. Trimming stripped 5 bases from V and 3 bases from J, with 8 bases between. This CDR3 has 12 residues. CDR3 sequence reads: CASSRVDTEAFF. Written as DNA, the CDR3 is TGCGCCAGCAGTCGGGTCGACACTGAAGCTTTCTTT.

CDR3 residues: CASSLDSGRGEQYF. CDR3 coding DNA: TGCGCCAGCAGCTTGGATAGCGGGAGGGGCGAGCAGTACTTC. The J gene is TRBJ2-7, the V gene TRBV5-1, with 11 bases fitting TRBD2. Germline CDR1 SGHRS, CDR2 YFSETQ. This CDR3 comprises 14 residues. The trim removed 0 bases at V and 6 bases at J, leaving 2 bases unmatched.

This clone was observed a few times. The chain is built from TRBV5-1 and TRBJ1-1; 11 positions agree with TRBD1. The CDR3 loop spans 13 amino acids. CDR1 and CDR2 (germline): SGHRS, YFSETQ. Trimming took 4 bases from V and 11 from J; bases not matched to a gene: 7. CDR3 coding DNA: TGCGCCAGCAGCGGGACAGGGGGGAGCGTGGCTTTCTTT. Protein: CASSGTGGSVAFF.

This clone was detected a few times. Here the CDR3 reads CASSARGVAHQPQHF. CDR3 bases: TGTGCCAGCAGTGCTCGCGGGGTAGCCCATCAGCCCCAGCATTTT. The rearrangement joins TRBV6-1 to TRBJ1-5, with unresolved D. Germline V gene lookup returns CDR1 MNHNS and CDR2 SASEGT. V shed 4 bases and J shed 5 bases, with 15 bases lying between them. This CDR3 has 15 amino acids.

This chain uses TRBV5-1 with TRBJ2-5, with a tentative D call TRBD2 (6 bases). This CDR3 has 14 amino acids. CDR1 SGHRS and CDR2 YFSETQ come from the germline V gene. The ends were cut back, 4 bases at V and 7 bases at J, with 17 bases in the middle. The CDR3 is CASSPGGSPGTQYF. The CDR3 DNA reads TGCGCCAGCAGCCCTGGGGGGAGTCCGGGGACCCAGTACTTC.